This TCR beta chain is from a study of blood T cell repertoires in COVID-19. For the study at large: Sites across the United States, Italy and Spain contributed samples from acute and convalescent COVID-19.

Patients at the Seattle site were enrolled during active infection and followed longitudinally. As processed by the authors: Nucleated cell counts were estimated from reference gene primer amplification. The method was immunoSEQ multiplex PCR; TCRdb's version includes in-frame clones alone and lacks a portion of them. Clone size and V and J calls were adopted from that table, with D and trimming inferred from the DNA. The sample has 300,000 to 450,000 clones, more than 70% seen once; the top ten hold roughly 2.1%. V lost 0 bases and J 12 bases, leaving 7 bases between the germline ends. The CDR3 loop spans 12 amino acids. Germline V CDR1 and CDR2: SGHNT, YYREEE (reference sequence). In its sample, this clone was seen once.

This chain links TRBV5-4 with TRBJ1-6; D gene ambiguous. The sequenced sample consisted of peripheral blood. The clonotype was recovered from a woman aged 60-70 years with COVID-19, enrolled during active disease. The CDR3 reads CASSLAEGPLHF. The CDR3 DNA reads as TGTGCCAGCAGCTTGGCCGAGGGACCCCTCCACTTT. Combining the CDR3 with reference TRBV5-4 and TRBJ1-6 gives the whole variable domain ETGVTQSPTHLIKTRGQQVTLRCSSQSGHNTVSWYQQALGQGPQFIFQYYREEENGRGNFPPRFSGLQFPNYSSELNVNALELDDSALYLCASSLAEGPLHFGNGTRLTVT.